This T cell receptor beta chain emerged from a study of T cells in tuberculosis. Turning to the study itself: T cells were selected with CD1B tetramers loaded with glucose monomycolate. Overall study results and limits: T cells binding CD1B-GMM tetramer weakly possibly escaped the sort.

The CDR3 runs to 14 residues. Cells were sorted from thawed PBMC rested overnight and stained with GMM-loaded CD1B tetramer, viability dye and anti-CD3. The lipid loaded on the CD1B tetramers was C32 glucose monomycolate from Rhodococcus equi. Tetramer-negative cells, around 110,000 per donor, were also sorted. No alpha-beta pairing information exists for these sequences. This table comes from immunoSEQ multiplex PCR, and its TCRdb copy is limited to in-frame clones, with some not included. The sample carries roughly 61,000 clones, approximately 86% recorded once. The chain combines TRBV21-1 with TRBJ2-5; the D call TRBD2 from the table was never checked on the DNA. TRBV21-1 is a pseudogene segment. Material: CD1b-GMM tetramer-negative cells sorted from PBMCs. The sequence was obtained from an adult woman with latent tuberculosis. The CDR3 spells CASSKVGREETQYF. CDR3 coding DNA: TGTGCCAGCAGCAAAGTGGGGCGGGAGGAGACCCAGTACTTC.